This T cell receptor beta chain was obtained from a study of T-cell memory formation after mild COVID-19. A single record per CDR3 protein comes from TCRdb applying MiXCR to the 5' RACE reads. The sample shows 270,000 or so distinct CDR3 sequences, over 15% of them seen only once. The V and J ends lost 5 bases and 4 bases, in that order; junction bases with no gene match: 8. The CDR3 has 14 residues. The germline V gene encodes CDR1 SQVTM and CDR2 ANQGSEA. This chain connects TRBV29-1 to TRBJ2-5; 9 positions agree with TRBD2. This sequence was found in a man between 18 and 29 years old who had mild COVID-19 (a few samples of this study predate the infection). Cell type and time point are not known. Sequenced material: PBMCs or a T cell subset sorted from them (not recorded which). The CDR3 spells CSVPAGGYGETQYF. The DNA for the CDR3 is TGCAGCGTTCCGGCGGGGGGGTATGGAGAGACCCAGTACTTC.